Below are 23 T cell receptor beta chains sequenced from a single sample in a study of blood T cell repertoires in COVID-19 (dated by TCRdb to about 2020). To prepare the library, the immunoSEQ multiplex PCR assay was applied. Entries here come from immuneACCESS through TCRdb and include only in-frame sequences with V and J called. Some clones fail to appear in such tables; in the studies checked, an unresolved V gene covers under half of the shortfall, and the cause of the remainder is unknown. The table for this sample lists about 160,000 clones; around 90% of them were counted only once. Less than 2.5% of the sample comes from the top ten. The specimen sequenced was peripheral blood. These receptors all stem from a man aged 18 to 30 with acute or convalescent COVID-19.

The gene calls are TRBV27 and TRBJ1-3; the match to TRBD1 covers 9 bases. This CDR3 spans 17 amino acids. V lost 5 bases and J lost 1; bases outside the gene matches: 9. Germline CDR1 is MNHEY and CDR2 is SMNVEV (reference sequence). The CDR3 spells CASSRTSGTGSGNTIYF. The CDR3 nucleotides are TGTGCCAGCAGTCGGACTTCCGGGACAGGGTCTGGAAACACCATATATTTT.

Only one count was recorded for this clone. V is TRBV5-1 and J is TRBJ1-2, with TRBD1 identical over 11 bases. The V gene end was trimmed by 2 bases and the J gene end by 6 bases; junction bases not matched to a gene: 6. The CDR3 consists of 15 residues. The V gene's germline CDR1 is SGHRS and CDR2 YFSETQ. The CDR3 loop is CASSLRTGGLDGYTF. The DNA for the CDR3 is TGCGCCAGCAGCTTACGGACAGGGGGCTTAGATGGCTACACCTTC.

The genes are TRBV19 and TRBJ1-1; TRBD1 might be the D (5 bases). V lost 6 bases to trimming and J lost 5 bases, with 13 bases between them. From germline, CDR1 is LNHDA and CDR2 SQIVND (reference sequence). CDR3 length: 13 residues. The CDR3, as DNA: TGTGCCAGTAGGCGGGGCTCCAATACTGAAGCTTTCTTT. Encoded protein: CASRRGSNTEAFF.

The chain recombines TRBV12-3 or TRBV12-4 with TRBJ2-3; no reliable D call. The V end lost 5 bases, the J end lost 5 bases, and 5 bases lay between the germline ends. The CDR3 has 11 residues. The CDR3 here is CASSPKDTQYF. The CDR3 nucleotides are TGTGCCAGCAGTCCAAAAGATACGCAGTATTTT.

A note on this clone: Other DNA sequences in this sample translate to the same CDR3. The V call is TRBV6-6, the J call TRBJ1-2, with TRBD1 matching over 7 bases. This CDR3 contains 12 residues. J was trimmed by 3 bases and V by 7 bases; bases with no gene match: 2. Looked up from germline, CDR1 is MNHNY and CDR2 is SVGAGI (reference sequence). This CDR3 is CASTGTDYGYTF. The CDR3 DNA sequence: TGTGCCAGCACCGGGACAGACTATGGCTACACCTTC.

The chain has TRBV29-1 and TRBJ2-7; no clear D. The CDR3 covers 11 residues. CDR1 and CDR2 (germline): SQVTM, ANQGSEA. V was shortened by 4 bases and J by 0 bases, with 4 bases between the two germline ends. CDR3 in amino acids: CSVGPSYEQYF. The CDR3 nucleotides read TGCAGCGTTGGGCCCTCCTACGAGCAGTACTTC.

This chain uses TRBV19 with TRBJ1-2, with D maybe TRBD1 (6 bases). V was shortened by 4 bases and J by 8 bases, with 14 bases between the two germline ends. This CDR3 is built from 13 residues. Germline V gives CDR1 LNHDA, CDR2 SQIVND (reference sequence). The DNA for the CDR3 is TGTGCCAGTAGTAGGACAGTTTCGGGGGGCTACACCTTC. Its protein product is CASSRTVSGGYTF.

This clone has a single count. This chain links TRBV19 with TRBJ2-2; D uncertain. CDR1 is LNHDA, CDR2 SQIVND, per germline (reference sequence). The CDR3 length is 14 residues. V was shortened by 1 base and J by 6 bases, with 9 bases between the two germline ends. The CDR3 sequence is CASSIAFLAGELFF. The CDR3 nucleotides are TGTGCCAGTAGTATAGCCTTTCTAGCCGGGGAGCTGTTTTTT.

This chain uses TRBV3-1 (or the pseudogene TRBV3-2) with TRBJ2-3; the match to TRBD2 covers 11 bases. Trimming cost V 3 bases and J 5 bases; bases outside gene matches: 4. Per the germline V gene, CDR1 is LGHDT and CDR2 is YNNKEL (reference sequence). The CDR3 spans 15 residues. CDR3 in amino acids: CASSHMTSGKDTQYF. CDR3 nucleotides: TGTGCCAGCAGCCATATGACTAGCGGGAAAGATACGCAGTATTTT.

This chain connects TRBV2 to TRBJ1-2; 7 nucleotides align to TRBD1. V trimming: 11 bases; J trimming: 4 bases; junction bases outside the gene matches: 10. The length of the CDR3 is 13 residues. Germline CDR1 reads SNHLY; CDR2 reads FYNNEI. CDR3 residues: CASTQGPSYGYTF. In DNA form, the CDR3 reads TGTGCCTCAACACAGGGGCCCTCCTATGGCTACACCTTC.

This clone showed up just once. The rearrangement uses TRBV6-5 and TRBJ2-2, with 8 bases matching TRBD2. There are 13 residues in the CDR3. Trimming removed 6 bases from V and 10 bases from J; junction bases left unmatched: 7. Germline CDR1 MNHEY, CDR2 SVGAGI. CDR3 DNA sequence: TGTGCCAGCAGCGAGGGCGGGGGGACGGAGCTGTTTTTT. The encoded protein is CASSEGGGTELFF.

This clone was counted once. The V and J genes are TRBV5-5 and TRBJ2-2, with D possibly matching TRBD1 (5 bases). CDR1 and CDR2 from the germline V gene are SGHKS and YYEKEE (reference sequence). V was cut by 2 bases and J by 3 bases, with 11 bases left in between. CDR3 size: 15 residues. The CDR3 reads CASSLRGLDTGELFF. The CDR3 nucleotides are TGTGCCAGCAGCTTAAGGGGCTTGGACACCGGGGAGCTGTTTTTT.

The chain carries TRBV7-2 and TRBJ2-3; 11 bases match TRBD2. The CDR3 spans 16 residues. CDR1 and CDR2 (germline): SGHTA, FQGNSA. V lost 5 bases and J lost 4; bases outside the gene matches: 8. Here the CDR3 reads CASSLDSGGGPDTQYF. In DNA form, the CDR3 reads TGTGCCAGCAGCCTGGATAGCGGGGGGGGCCCAGATACGCAGTATTTT.

The rearrangement joins TRBV12-5 to TRBJ2-3; TRBD2 matches at 10 bases. Germline V gene data show CDR1 as LGHNT and CDR2 as FRNRAP. The CDR3 consists of 17 residues. V shed 0 bases, J shed 4 bases, and the junction held 7 bases outside the gene matches. CDR3 sequence reads: CASGLVSTSGISDTQYF. Here the CDR3 DNA reads TGTGCTAGTGGTTTGGTCTCCACTAGCGGGATCTCAGATACGCAGTATTTT.

This clone was counted only a few times. This chain's CDR3 is CASSRGQGANYGYTF. The CDR3 DNA reads TGTGCCAGCAGTCGTGGACAGGGAGCTAACTATGGCTACACCTTC. The rearrangement links TRBV6-5 to TRBJ1-2; the match to TRBD1 covers 8 bases. V lost 5 bases to trimming and J lost 0 bases; unmatched junction nucleotides: 5. The CDR3 spans 15 residues. In germline, CDR1 is MNHEY, CDR2 SVGAGI.

In this sample, this clone turned up once. The chain employs TRBV6-4 and TRBJ2-4; a weak D match, TRBD1 (6 bases). This CDR3 comprises 16 residues. The germline V gene encodes CDR1 MRHNA and CDR2 SNTAGT. The V end lost 10 bases, the J end lost 3 bases, and 22 bases lay between the germline ends. The CDR3 is CAIEVHSRGFKNIQYF. As DNA, the CDR3 is TGTGCCATCGAAGTCCATTCGAGGGGGTTCAAAAACATTCAGTACTTC.

This clone occurred a few times. The CDR3 spells CASSNRPGTVTGELFF. The CDR3 DNA reads TGTGCCAGCAGCAACCGCCCCGGGACAGTCACCGGGGAGCTGTTTTTT. V and J are TRBV7-9 and TRBJ2-2; 7 nucleotides align to TRBD1. V shed 5 bases, J shed 4 bases, and the junction held 10 bases outside the gene matches. This CDR3 has 16 residues. The germline V gene has CDR1 SEHNR and CDR2 FQNEAQ (reference sequence). Full variable domain (missing parts from reference TRBV7-9 and TRBJ2-2): DTGVSQNPRHKITKRGQNVTFRCDPISEHNRLYWYRQTLGQGPEFLTYFQNEAQLEKSRLLSDRFSAERPKGSFSTLEIQRTEQGDSAMYLCASSNRPGTVTGELFFGEGSRLTVL.

The chain recombines TRBV3-1 (or the pseudogene TRBV3-2) with TRBJ1-2; 9 bases fit TRBD1. The CDR3 consists of 13 residues. Unmatched junction bases numbered 0, after V lost 5 bases and J lost 2 bases. Per germline, CDR1 LGHDT and CDR2 YNNKEL (reference sequence). The CDR3 reads CASSGQGNYGYTF. The CDR3, as DNA: TGTGCCAGCAGCGGACAGGGGAACTATGGCTACACCTTC.

The chain joins TRBV6-2 or TRBV6-3 to TRBJ2-1, with D perhaps TRBD2 (6 bases). V lost 2 bases to trimming and J lost 8 bases, with 13 bases between them. The CDR3 is made up of 14 amino acids. Germline V gene lookup returns CDR1 MNHEY and CDR2 SVGEGT. The CDR3 loop is CASSYREIGDEQFF. The CDR3 nucleotides read TGTGCCAGCAGTTACCGGGAGATCGGAGATGAGCAGTTCTTC.

The chain has TRBV4-1 and TRBJ2-7; 11 bases map to TRBD2. V was clipped by 4 bases and J by 2 bases; unmatched bases: 16. In germline, CDR1 is MGHRA, CDR2 YSYEKL. The CDR3 consists of 19 residues. The CDR3 bases are TGCGCCAGCAGCCCTTTGGGGACTAGCGGACGAACAGGAACCTACGAGCAGTACTTC. This sequence encodes CASSPLGTSGRTGTYEQYF.

The J gene is TRBJ1-5, the V gene TRBV30; D is possibly TRBD1 (5 bases). Per germline, CDR1 GTSNPN and CDR2 SVGIG (reference sequence). Trimming stripped 0 bases from V and 5 bases from J, with 14 bases between. The CDR3 contains 15 residues. This chain's CDR3 is CAWSVILGGDQPQHF. CDR3 sequence (DNA): TGTGCCTGGAGTGTAATTTTGGGGGGGGATCAGCCCCAGCATTTT.

The chain couples TRBV7-7 to TRBJ1-2, with 7 bases lining up with TRBD1. Germline-derived CDR1 and CDR2 are SSHAT and FNYEAQ (reference sequence). V trimming: 5 bases; J trimming: 4 bases; junction bases outside the gene matches: 4. CDR3 length: 13 residues. CDR3 bases: TGTGCCAGCAGCCCGACAGGGACCTATGGCTACACCTTC. Protein sequence: CASSPTGTYGYTF.

This chain uses TRBV19 with TRBJ2-7; 8 bases map to TRBD1. V shed 5 bases, J shed 5 bases, and the junction held 2 bases outside the gene matches. Germline CDR1 reads LNHDA; CDR2 reads SQIVND (reference sequence). This CDR3 has 12 amino acids. DNA of the CDR3: TGTGCCAGTAGTCCAGGGGGCCACGAGCAGTACTTC. Encoded protein: CASSPGGHEQYF.